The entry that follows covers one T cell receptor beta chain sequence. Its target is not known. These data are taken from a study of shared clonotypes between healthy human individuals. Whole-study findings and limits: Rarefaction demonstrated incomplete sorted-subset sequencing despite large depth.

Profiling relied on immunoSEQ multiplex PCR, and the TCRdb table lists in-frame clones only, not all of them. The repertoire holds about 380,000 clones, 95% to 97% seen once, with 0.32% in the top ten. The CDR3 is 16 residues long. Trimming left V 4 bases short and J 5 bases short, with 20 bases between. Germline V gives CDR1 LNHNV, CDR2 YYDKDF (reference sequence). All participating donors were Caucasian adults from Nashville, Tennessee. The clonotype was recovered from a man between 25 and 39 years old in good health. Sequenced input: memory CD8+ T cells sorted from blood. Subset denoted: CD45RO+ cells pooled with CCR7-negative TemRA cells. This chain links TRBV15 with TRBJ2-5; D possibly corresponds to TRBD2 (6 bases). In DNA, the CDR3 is TGTGCCACCAGCAAAAATCTGCACGGACTATGGGAGACCCAGTACTTC. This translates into CATSKNLHGLWETQYF.